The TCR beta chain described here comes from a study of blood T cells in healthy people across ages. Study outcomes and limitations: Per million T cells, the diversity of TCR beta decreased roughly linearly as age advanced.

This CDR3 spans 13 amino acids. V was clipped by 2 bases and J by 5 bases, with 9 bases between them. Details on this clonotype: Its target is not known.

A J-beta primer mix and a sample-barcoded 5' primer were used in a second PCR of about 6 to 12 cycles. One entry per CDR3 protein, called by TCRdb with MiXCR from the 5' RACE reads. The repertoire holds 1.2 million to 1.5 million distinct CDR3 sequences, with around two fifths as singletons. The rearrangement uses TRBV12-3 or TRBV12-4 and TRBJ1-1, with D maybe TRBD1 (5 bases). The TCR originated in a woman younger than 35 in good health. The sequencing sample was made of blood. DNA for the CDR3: TGTGCCAGCAGTTTATCCAGGGAGACTGAAGCTTTCTTT. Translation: CASSLSRETEAFF.